Included here is one T cell receptor (beta chain) sequence, with context. The sample is drawn from a study of T cell changes during pregnancy in multiple sclerosis. The germline V gene has CDR1 SGHTA and CDR2 FQGNSA. Trimming removed 5 bases from V and 1 base from J, with 8 bases in between. The CDR3 consists of 13 residues. Clones were read by immunoSEQ multiplex PCR, and TCRdb kept only the in-frame ones, dropping some. In the table there are 25,000 to 35,000 clones, around 85% of which are singletons. The gene calls are TRBV7-2 and TRBJ1-1; D not resolved. Sample: CD8+ T cells from peripheral blood mononuclear cells, taken after pregnancy. The sequence was obtained from a female donor with multiple sclerosis, enrolled in a pregnancy study. CDR3 in DNA: TGTGCCAGCAGCCGAGACAAGAACACTGAAGCTTTCTTT. Protein sequence: CASSRDKNTEAFF.